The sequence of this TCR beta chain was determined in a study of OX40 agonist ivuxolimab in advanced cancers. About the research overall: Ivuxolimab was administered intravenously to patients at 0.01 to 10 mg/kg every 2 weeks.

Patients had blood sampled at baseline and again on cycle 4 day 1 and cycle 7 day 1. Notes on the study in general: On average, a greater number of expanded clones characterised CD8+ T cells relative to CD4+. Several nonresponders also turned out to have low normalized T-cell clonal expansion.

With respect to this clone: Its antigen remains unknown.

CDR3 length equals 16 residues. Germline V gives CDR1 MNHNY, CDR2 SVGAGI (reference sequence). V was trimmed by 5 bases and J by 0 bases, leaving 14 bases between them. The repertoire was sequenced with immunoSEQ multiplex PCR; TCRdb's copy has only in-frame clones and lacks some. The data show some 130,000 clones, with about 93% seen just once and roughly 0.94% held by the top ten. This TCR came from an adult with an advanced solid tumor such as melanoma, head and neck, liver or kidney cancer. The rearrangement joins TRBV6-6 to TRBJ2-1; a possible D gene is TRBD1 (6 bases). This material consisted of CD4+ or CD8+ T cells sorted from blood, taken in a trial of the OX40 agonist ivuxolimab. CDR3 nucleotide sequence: TGTGCCAGCAGTAACCATCGACAGGCCTCCTACAATGAGCAGTTCTTC. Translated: CASSNHRQASYNEQFF.